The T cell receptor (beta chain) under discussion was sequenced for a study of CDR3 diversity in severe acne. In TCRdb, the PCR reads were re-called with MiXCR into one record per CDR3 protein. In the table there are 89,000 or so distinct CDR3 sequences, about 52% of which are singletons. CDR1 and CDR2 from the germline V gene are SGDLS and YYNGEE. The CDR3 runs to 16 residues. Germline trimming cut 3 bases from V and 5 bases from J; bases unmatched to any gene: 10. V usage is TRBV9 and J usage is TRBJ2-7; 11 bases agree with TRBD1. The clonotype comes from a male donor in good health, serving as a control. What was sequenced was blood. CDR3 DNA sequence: TGTGCCAGCAGCGCGACCGGGACAGGGGGGGATAACGAGCAGTACTTC. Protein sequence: CASSATGTGGDNEQYF. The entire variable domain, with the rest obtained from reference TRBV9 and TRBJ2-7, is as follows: DSGVTQTPKHLITATGQRVTLRCSPRSGDLSVYWYQQSLDQGLQFLIQYYNGEERAKGNILERFSAQQFPDLHSELNLSSLELGDSALYFCASSATGTGGDNEQYFGPGTRLTVT.